This paragraph reports one T cell receptor beta chain. Its antigen is not identified. This entry belongs to a study of shared clonotypes between healthy human individuals. Study-wide results and caveats: Only blood was sampled; tissue repertoires likely differ. Among non-shared clonotypes, generation probabilities were lower than among those shared by all four donors.

Splitting of CD4+ cells produced CD45RA+ naive and CD45RA-negative memory subsets. In the authors' methods: From ImmunoSEQ came sequences covering only the junction and carrying no quality scores, so filtering differed. Only in-frame clones appear in the TCRdb table, and some are missing; sequencing was by immunoSEQ multiplex PCR. V and J calls and clone size are those listed in that table; D and trimming were worked out from the DNA. This table holds approximately 2.1 million clones, 85% to 95% found once. The CDR3 totals 18 residues. The V gene's germline CDR1 is LNHDA and CDR2 SQIVND (reference sequence). The J segment lost 5 bases and the V segment lost 5 bases, leaving 15 bases of the junction unmatched.

This chain joins TRBV19 and TRBJ2-2, with 9 bases that match TRBD2. The TCR originated in a man aged 18 to 35 in good health. Some clones in this sample may be carry-over from other donors' samples. Sequencing was carried out using naive CD4+ T cells from PBMCs. The subset was: CD45RA+ positively selected. This chain's CDR3 is CASSSLPFSGRGTGELFF. CDR3 nucleotide sequence: TGTGCCAGTAGTTCCCTGCCGTTTAGCGGGAGAGGGACCGGGGAGCTGTTTTTT.